These 30 T cell receptor beta chains came from one sample sequenced in a study of blood T cell repertoires in COVID-19 (dated by TCRdb to the early 2020s). The library was obtained by the immunoSEQ multiplex PCR assay. This immuneACCESS table, as held by TCRdb, lists in-frame sequences with V and J called but not all clones. Of the missing ones, under half trace to an unresolved V gene in checked studies; the others have no known cause. Within this sample are some 200,000 clones, with about 83% of them counted one time only. Over 3.5% of the sample belongs to the ten largest clones. The sequenced material came from peripheral blood. The receptors were gathered from a young man with active or convalescent COVID-19.

V is TRBV29-1 and J is TRBJ1-2; TRBD1 agrees at 7 bases. The germline V gene encodes CDR1 SQVTM and CDR2 ANQGSEA. V lost 6 bases, J lost 5 bases, and 3 bases stayed unmatched. This CDR3 is built from 11 residues. This chain's CDR3 is CSVRQGYGYTF. The CDR3 region has the DNA TGCAGCGTAAGACAGGGTTATGGCTACACCTTC.

The rearrangement joins TRBV7-6 to TRBJ2-3; 9 bases fit TRBD2. Germline V CDR1 and CDR2: SGHVS, FNYEAQ. This CDR3 spans 16 amino acids. V lost 0 bases and J lost 5; bases outside the gene matches: 6. CDR3 residues: CASSLAVSGSGDTQYF. The CDR3, as DNA: TGTGCCAGCAGCTTAGCGGTTAGCGGGAGTGGAGATACGCAGTATTTT.

The chain links TRBV28 to TRBJ1-1, with D possibly TRBD1 on 5 matching bases. The ends were cut back, 4 bases at V and 1 base at J, with 10 bases in the middle. Germline V gives CDR1 MDHEN, CDR2 SYDVKM. This CDR3 spans 14 amino acids. CDR3 in DNA: TGTGCCAGCAGTTCAAGGGACTGGAACACTGAAGCTTTCTTT. This translates into CASSSRDWNTEAFF. Full variable domain (outside the CDR3, taken from reference TRBV28 and TRBJ1-1): DVKVTQSSRYLVKRTGEKVFLECVQDMDHENMFWYRQDPGLGLRLIYFSYDVKMKEKGDIPEGYSVSREKKERFSLILESASTNQTSMYLCASSSRDWNTEAFFGQGTRLTVV.

The gene calls are TRBV7-9 and TRBJ1-4; D is possibly TRBD1 (5 bases). The CDR3 has 14 residues. Germline assignment: CDR1 SEHNR and CDR2 FQNEAQ (reference sequence). The V and J ends lost 5 bases and 7 bases respectively, with 14 bases between them. CDR3 region: CASSLGGEGEKLFF. The CDR3 DNA reads as TGTGCCAGCAGCCTCGGGGGTGAGGGTGAAAAACTGTTTTTT.

V gene TRBV6-5 combines with J gene TRBJ1-1; tentative D call: TRBD1 (6 bases). The germline CDR1 and CDR2 sequences are MNHEY and SVGAGI. V lost 10 bases and J lost 5, with 17 bases in between. The CDR3 extends over 13 amino acids. The DNA for the CDR3 is TGTGCCATTTCGACAGGCGGAGGAACTGAAGCTTTCTTT. Its protein product is CAISTGGGTEAFF.

The J gene is TRBJ1-4, the V gene TRBV28; D ambiguous. This CDR3 has 13 amino acids. Trimming took 8 bases from V and 3 from J, leaving 10 bases between them. CDR1 is MDHEN, CDR2 SYDVKM, per germline. Written as DNA, the CDR3 is TGTGCCAGCGCTCACGGGGCTAATGAAAAACTGTTTTTT. Translation gives CASAHGANEKLFF. The full variable domain, rest sourced from reference TRBV28 and TRBJ1-4, is DVKVTQSSRYLVKRTGEKVFLECVQDMDHENMFWYRQDPGLGLRLIYFSYDVKMKEKGDIPEGYSVSREKKERFSLILESASTNQTSMYLCASAHGANEKLFFGSGTQLSVL.

The J gene is TRBJ2-7, the V gene TRBV27; D gene uncertain. The germline V gene has CDR1 MNHEY and CDR2 SMNVEV (reference sequence). CDR3 length: 14 amino acids. V lost 9 bases and J lost 3, with 18 bases in between. This CDR3 reads CASSRTVEDYEQYV. CDR3 nucleotide sequence: TGTGCCAGTTCCCGTACAGTTGAAGACTACGAGCAGTACGTC.

The J gene is TRBJ2-1, the V gene TRBV19; 7 bases are a match to TRBD1. The ends lost 0 bases at V and 4 bases at J; junction bases unmatched: 3. This CDR3 is 15 amino acids long. CDR1 LNHDA and CDR2 SQIVND come from the germline V gene (reference sequence). The CDR3 reads CASSIEDRPYNEQFF. The CDR3 bases are TGTGCCAGTAGTATAGAGGACAGGCCATACAATGAGCAGTTCTTC.

The chain carries TRBV28 and TRBJ1-6, with D possibly matching TRBD1 (5 bases). Germline assignment: CDR1 MDHEN and CDR2 SYDVKM. Trimming cost V 3 bases and J 0 bases, with 9 bases left between them. This CDR3 comprises 16 residues. CDR3 residues: CASSFGRASYNSPLHF. The CDR3 DNA is TGTGCCAGCAGTTTCGGCAGGGCCTCCTATAATTCACCCCTCCACTTT.

The gene calls are TRBV2 and TRBJ2-2, with 7 bases fitting TRBD1. The V and J ends lost 7 bases and 0 bases, in that order; junction bases with no gene match: 8. This CDR3 contains 16 residues. Germline V gene sequence: CDR1 SNHLY, CDR2 FYNNEI. The CDR3 spells CASIRDRLANTGELFF. The CDR3 region has the DNA TGTGCCAGCATTAGGGACAGACTCGCGAACACCGGGGAGCTGTTTTTT.

V is TRBV14 and J is TRBJ2-5, with a possible D match to TRBD2 (6 bases). The CDR3 loop spans 15 amino acids. Trimming left V 1 base short and J 3 bases short, with 12 bases between. The germline V gene encodes CDR1 SGHDN and CDR2 FVKESK. The CDR3 protein is CASSQVSGRKETQYF. The DNA of the CDR3 is TGTGCCAGCAGCCAAGTATCGGGGAGGAAAGAGACCCAGTACTTC.

This clone showed up just a few times. The chain recombines TRBV14 with TRBJ1-2, with 8 bases matching TRBD1. With V trimmed by 0 bases and J by 7 bases, 4 bases remained unmatched. The germline gives CDR1 SGHDN, CDR2 FVKESK. The CDR3 consists of 14 residues. The chain's CDR3 is CASSQDRGRIGYTF. DNA for the CDR3: TGTGCCAGCAGCCAAGACAGGGGGCGTATTGGCTACACCTTC.

The rearrangement joins TRBV14 to TRBJ2-7; a possible D gene is TRBD1 (6 bases). V lost 9 bases and J lost 3, with 12 bases in between. Germline V gene lookup returns CDR1 SGHDN and CDR2 FVKESK. The CDR3 is 12 amino acids. The CDR3 bases are TGTGCCAGAAACAGGGTCCACTACGAGCAGTACTTC. Encoded protein: CARNRVHYEQYF.

The V call is TRBV4-1, the J call TRBJ1-1; D is unclear. The length of the CDR3 is 14 residues. The V end was cut by 3 bases, the J end by 1 base, with 9 bases between. Germline V lookup: CDR1 MGHRA, CDR2 YSYEKL. The DNA for the CDR3 is TGCGCCAGCAGCCAGCTAACAGAGAACACTGAAGCTTTCTTT. It encodes CASSQLTENTEAFF.

The rearrangement uses TRBV7-3 and TRBJ2-2; 12 bases map to TRBD2. V gave up 3 bases and J gave up 2 bases; unmatched junction bases: 4. The CDR3 is made up of 17 amino acids. CDR1 and CDR2 from the germline V gene are SGHTA and FQGTGA. The DNA for the CDR3 is TGTGCCAGCAGCTTCCTGGGACTAGCGGGTAACACCGGGGAGCTGTTTTTT. It codes for CASSFLGLAGNTGELFF.

J is TRBJ2-7 and V is TRBV5-4; 9 nucleotides match TRBD1. The CDR3 loop spans 14 amino acids. Per the germline V gene, CDR1 is SGHNT and CDR2 is YYREEE (reference sequence). The trim removed 5 bases at V and 5 bases at J, leaving 8 bases unmatched. This chain's CDR3 is CASRQGTGSDEQYF. For the CDR3, the DNA is TGTGCCAGCAGACAAGGGACAGGGAGCGACGAGCAGTACTTC.

The chain joins TRBV7-2 to TRBJ1-2; 9 bases match TRBD1. Germline trimming cut 1 base from V and 4 bases from J; bases unmatched to any gene: 10. CDR3 length: 17 amino acids. Germline assignment: CDR1 SGHTA and CDR2 FQGNSA. Here the CDR3 reads CASSLGMGGQGGYGYTF. The CDR3, as DNA: TGTGCCAGCAGCTTAGGGATGGGGGGACAGGGAGGCTATGGCTACACCTTC. Full variable domain (rest looked up from reference TRBV7-2 and TRBJ1-2): GAGVSQSPSNKVTEKGKDVELRCDPISGHTALYWYRQSLGQGLEFLIYFQGNSAPDKSGLPSDRFSAERTGGSVSTLTIQRTQQEDSAVYLCASSLGMGGQGGYGYTFGSGTRLTVV.

The chain recombines TRBV6-5 with TRBJ1-6, with D possibly TRBD1 on 5 matching bases. CDR1 and CDR2 (germline): MNHEY, SVGAGI. The CDR3 is 14 amino acids. Trimming removed 7 bases from V and 7 bases from J, with 14 bases in between. The CDR3 DNA reads TGTGCCAGCACCCCTCGGGGGGGGAATTCACCCCTCCACTTT. Amino acid sequence: CASTPRGGNSPLHF.

This rearrangement joins TRBV20-1 to TRBJ1-1; 8 nucleotides match TRBD1. V was pared by 7 bases and J by 6 bases, with 1 base of the junction left unmatched. Germline V gene lookup returns CDR1 DFQATT and CDR2 SNEGSKA (reference sequence). The CDR3 has 10 residues. The CDR3 nucleotides read TGCAGTGTCAGGGGGCCTGAAGCTTTCTTT. It encodes CSVRGPEAFF.

The genes are TRBV28 and TRBJ1-2, with D unclear. V dropped 2 bases and J dropped 8 bases, with 12 bases sitting between them. Germline V gene lookup returns CDR1 MDHEN and CDR2 SYDVKM. The CDR3 has 13 amino acids. CDR3 bases: TGTGCCAGCAGTTTACGGGTCGAAGGAGGCTACACCTTC. Translation: CASSLRVEGGYTF.

This sequence joins TRBV19 and TRBJ1-1; TRBD1 might be the D (5 bases). The CDR3 contains 14 residues. Germline assignment: CDR1 LNHDA and CDR2 SQIVND (reference sequence). Trimming took 11 bases from V and 3 from J, leaving 19 bases between them. In DNA, the CDR3 is TGTGCCGTAGGACCGACAGCAGCATACACTGAAGCTTTCTTT. Translation: CAVGPTAAYTEAFF.

The rearrangement uses TRBV23-1 and TRBJ2-3; 7 bases are a match to TRBD1. TRBV23-1 is an ORF, with its function uncertain. Trimming removed 4 bases from V and 0 bases from J; junction bases left unmatched: 10. This CDR3 spans 17 amino acids. The CDR3 is CASSRKTGKRSTDTQYF. The CDR3 nucleotides are TGCGCCAGCAGTCGAAAGACAGGGAAGAGGAGCACAGATACGCAGTATTTT.

This clone has just one count. This chain joins TRBV28 and TRBJ1-5, with 7 bases matching TRBD1. The V gene's germline CDR1 is MDHEN and CDR2 SYDVKM. V dropped 6 bases and J dropped 4; count of bases not matched to a gene: 6. The CDR3 is made up of 14 amino acids. CDR3 sequence: CASRLTGVNQPQHF. The CDR3 DNA follows: TGTGCCAGCAGGCTCACAGGGGTTAATCAGCCCCAGCATTTT.

Notes on this clone: The DNA is left out, because the CDR3 cannot be placed on it with certainty; the CDR3 is given as TCRdb lists it. The chain has TRBV7-2 and TRBJ1-5; the table assigns TRBD1, which was not confirmed against the DNA. The CDR3 has 16 amino acids, counting both end residues. Germline V gives CDR1 SGHTA, CDR2 FQGNSA. CDR3 loop: CASSFQVSASNQPQHF.

The gene calls are TRBV7-9 and TRBJ1-4; D unresolved. The germline CDR1 and CDR2 sequences are SEHNR and FQNEAQ (reference sequence). Trimming shortened V by 8 bases and J by 3 bases, and 13 bases separated the two germline ends. CDR3 length equals 14 residues. CDR3 amino acids: CASRNAGPNEKLFF. The CDR3 DNA sequence: TGTGCCAGCCGTAACGCGGGCCCTAATGAAAAACTGTTTTTT.

V and J are TRBV7-2 and TRBJ1-1; TRBD1 matches 8 bases. V lost 5 bases, J lost 1 base, and 3 bases stayed unmatched. CDR1 and CDR2 (germline): SGHTA, FQGNSA. The CDR3 length is 14 residues. The CDR3 loop reads CASSQGQGNTEAFF. DNA for the CDR3: TGTGCCAGCAGCCAAGGACAGGGGAACACTGAAGCTTTCTTT.

This CDR3 is CASSHPGLFMRETYTGELFF. The CDR3 nucleotides read TGTGCCAGTAGCCACCCGGGACTTTTTATGCGAGAAACCTACACCGGGGAGCTGTTTTTT. The gene calls are TRBV19 and TRBJ2-2, with D perhaps matching TRBD2 (6 bases). The CDR3 loop spans 20 amino acids. CDR1 and CDR2 from the germline V gene are LNHDA and SQIVND (reference sequence). V was shortened by 6 bases and J by 3 bases, with 29 bases between the two germline ends.

This chain uses TRBV14 with TRBJ2-3, with D perhaps matching TRBD2 (5 bases). Trimming shortened V by 1 base and J by 2 bases, and 7 bases separated the two germline ends. Germline V gene sequence: CDR1 SGHDN, CDR2 FVKESK. This CDR3 region has 14 residues. The chain's CDR3 is CASSQGRFTDTQYF. The CDR3 coding sequence is TGTGCCAGCAGCCAAGGGAGGTTCACAGATACGCAGTATTTT. Supplemented by reference TRBV14 and TRBJ2-3, the full variable domain reads EAGVTQFPSHSVIEKGQTVTLRCDPISGHDNLYWYRRVMGKEIKFLLHFVKESKQDESGMPNNRFLAERTGGTYSTLKVQPAELEDSGVYFCASSQGRFTDTQYFGPGTRLTVL.

The chain uses TRBV25-1 and TRBJ2-1; TRBD1 agrees at 10 bases. With V trimmed by 2 bases and J by 5 bases, 6 bases remained unmatched. The V gene's germline CDR1 is MGHDK and CDR2 SYGVNS. This CDR3 is 16 amino acids long. For the CDR3, the DNA is TGTGCCAGCAGTGAACCCTCAGGGACAGGGGACAATGAGCAGTTCTTC. Its translation: CASSEPSGTGDNEQFF.

The chain employs TRBV14 and TRBJ1-2, with D hard to call. The V and J ends lost 0 bases and 4 bases respectively, with 12 bases between them. The V gene's germline CDR1 is SGHDN and CDR2 FVKESK. The CDR3 totals 15 residues. CDR3 nucleotide sequence: TGTGCCAGCAGCCAAGATTTACGGGGTGGCTATGGCTACACCTTC. Its protein is CASSQDLRGGYGYTF. Using reference TRBV14 and TRBJ1-2 for the parts outside the CDR3, the full variable domain is EAGVTQFPSHSVIEKGQTVTLRCDPISGHDNLYWYRRVMGKEIKFLLHFVKESKQDESGMPNNRFLAERTGGTYSTLKVQPAELEDSGVYFCASSQDLRGGYGYTFGSGTRLTVV.